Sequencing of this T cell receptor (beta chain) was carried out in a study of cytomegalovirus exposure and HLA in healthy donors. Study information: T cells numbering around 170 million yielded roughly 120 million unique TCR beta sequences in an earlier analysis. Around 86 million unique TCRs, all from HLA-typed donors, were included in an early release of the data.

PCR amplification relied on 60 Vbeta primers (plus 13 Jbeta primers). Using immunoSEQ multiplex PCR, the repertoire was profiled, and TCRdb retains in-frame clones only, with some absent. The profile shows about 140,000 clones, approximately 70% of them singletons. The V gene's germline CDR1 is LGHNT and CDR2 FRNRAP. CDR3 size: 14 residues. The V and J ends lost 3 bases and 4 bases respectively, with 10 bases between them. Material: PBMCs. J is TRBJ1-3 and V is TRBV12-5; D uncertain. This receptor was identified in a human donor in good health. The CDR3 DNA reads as TGTGCTAGTGGTTTCCCGCCCGGGGGAAACACCATATATTTT. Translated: CASGFPPGGNTIYF.